A selection of T cell receptor beta chains follows, all from one sample in a study of Ad26.COV2.S vaccination and SARS-CoV-2 variants. The method was immunoSEQ multiplex PCR; TCRdb's version includes in-frame clones alone and lacks a portion of them. The table lists about 440,000 clones, about 92% of them singletons. Material: peripheral blood, obtained in a trial of Ad26.COV2.S vaccine versus placebo. The receptors shown here come from a person between 18 and 65 years old who received the Ad26.COV2.S COVID-19 vaccine or a placebo. Each CDR3 is given with its conserved first and last residue.

V	J	CDR3
TRBV5-4	TRBJ2-5	CASSPVDGTYQETQYF
TRBV7-9	TRBJ2-5	CASSLSGPGETQYF
TRBV6-1	TRBJ2-1	CASSALDRGQSYNEQFF
TRBV6-2/TRBV6-3	TRBJ2-1	CASSALYNEQFF
TRBV10-3	TRBJ2-3	CAISELAGASTDTQYF
TRBV5-1	TRBJ2-2	CASSPPNSGHTGELFF
TRBV28	TRBJ2-5	CASSSTDRQETQYF
TRBV30	TRBJ2-3	CACTLSAVGTDTQYF
TRBV3-1/TRBV3-2	TRBJ2-4	CASSQEGAGGDIQYF
TRBV14	TRBJ2-1	CASSQGVGNYNEQFF
TRBV6-2/TRBV6-3	TRBJ2-7	CASSYSPRDRQPYEQYF
TRBV28	TRBJ1-2	CATRETYGYTF
TRBV6-1	TRBJ1-2	CASSDADNYGYTF
TRBV11-2	TRBJ2-3	CASSLTSGPDTQYF
TRBV7-2	TRBJ2-3	CASSLVGASNPGTNTQYF
TRBV7-2	TRBJ2-5	CASSRRRLQETQYF
TRBV5-1	TRBJ1-1	CASSRRGGTEAFF
TRBV18	TRBJ2-4	CASSALLAKNIQYF
TRBV19	TRBJ1-4	CASPTGHVREKLFF
TRBV7-2	TRBJ2-5	CASSLNQGQETQYF
TRBV13	TRBJ2-1	CASSLYRGGIYNEQFF
TRBV9	TRBJ1-3	CASSVVGGTGNTIYF
TRBV7-9	TRBJ2-7	CASSPTSHTRGTYEQYF
TRBV7-3	TRBJ2-1	CASSETSGTSYNEQFF
TRBV19	TRBJ2-3	CASSPVLDEDTQYF
TRBV28	TRBJ1-6	CASSFPQGARNSPLHF
TRBV5-6	TRBJ1-1	CASSRLTGVDTEAFF
TRBV28	TRBJ2-7	CASSLEREQYF
TRBV5-8	TRBJ2-7	CASSGNSGGPYEQYF
TRBV18	TRBJ1-2	CASSPDDSSYTF
TRBV10-3	TRBJ2-1	CAISRWRNPDPSSYNEQFF
TRBV2	TRBJ1-1	CASSDVGQGNTEAFF
TRBV27	TRBJ1-6	CASSLRGGVGSPLHF
TRBV12-3/TRBV12-4	TRBJ1-2	CASSNGTLYGYTF
TRBV30	TRBJ1-1	CAWSVLAMNTEAFF
TRBV5-1	TRBJ2-3	CASSLASSNTDTQYF
TRBV30	TRBJ2-1	CASPGAGGKDEQFF
TRBV6-7	TRBJ2-2	CASSRDSHAGELFF
TRBV5-1	TRBJ1-6	CASSLSNRDSYNSPLHF
TRBV29-1	TRBJ2-7	CSVFGQGAPYEQYF
TRBV29-1	TRBJ2-1	CSVEEFPYRLNNEQFF
TRBV24-1	TRBJ2-2	CATSPSATGELFF
TRBV5-1	TRBJ2-1	CASSLEGFNEQFF
TRBV21-1	TRBJ1-3	CASSKKGQGASGNTIYF
TRBV24-1	TRBJ2-5	CATSDTGTGEETQYF
TRBV7-9	TRBJ2-3	CASCTGGSGADTQYF
TRBV2	TRBJ2-2	CASRGATGGINTGELFF
TRBV28	TRBJ1-1	CASSQNTEAFF
TRBV6-2/TRBV6-3	TRBJ1-3	CASSYLRGARNTIYF
TRBV5-4	TRBJ2-1	CASSLDTYNEQFF
TRBV19	TRBJ1-5	CASSNGKNQPQHF
TRBV27	TRBJ1-6	CASSQGGAGYNSPLHF
TRBV19	TRBJ1-2	CASSATGADGYTF
TRBV6-4	TRBJ2-1	CASKGDREGNEQFF